These 15 T cell receptor beta chains came from one sample sequenced in a study of identical twins (dated by TCRdb to 2015 to 2016). The method was 5' RACE. Sequencing used an Illumina HiSeq 2000. The public reads were quality trimmed at Q25 with fastp and then assembled into clones with MiXCR by TCRdb, keeping productive beta chains. CDR3 protein sequences are deduplicated, and each keeps its most common genes and DNA. The sample table holds around 960,000 distinct CDR3 sequences, of which about 12% were seen once. The top ten hold about 1.6% of the sample. These same records also appear under a second study, on yellow fever vaccine responses in identical twins.

The source material was PBMCs. These receptors all stem from a woman under 30 in good health.

V and J are TRBV27 and TRBJ1-5; a weak D match, TRBD1 (5 bases). This CDR3 spans 15 amino acids. V was pared by 6 bases and J by 0 bases, with 12 bases between. Germline loops: CDR1 MNHEY, CDR2 SMNVEV (reference sequence). CDR3 amino acids: CASSWDPYSNQPQHF. The CDR3 nucleotides are TGTGCCAGCAGCTGGGACCCCTATAGCAATCAGCCCCAGCATTTT.

This clonotype occurred a few times. The chain links TRBV7-2 to TRBJ2-1; 14 nucleotides match TRBD2. Losses at the gene ends were 0 bases for V and 4 bases for J; bases not matched to a gene: 8. Germline V gene data show CDR1 as SGHTA and CDR2 as FQGNSA. CDR3 length: 19 amino acids. Here the CDR3 DNA reads TGTGCCAGCAGCTTAGCCTGGACTAGCGGGGGGACCTATTACAATGAGCAGTTCTTC. This gives the protein CASSLAWTSGGTYYNEQFF.

This clonotype came up many times. This sequence joins TRBV7-2 and TRBJ1-1; D might be TRBD1 (5 bases). The CDR3 sequence is 15 residues long. V dropped 5 bases and J dropped 0 bases, with 13 bases sitting between them. Germline V gene lookup returns CDR1 SGHTA and CDR2 FQGNSA. The CDR3 bases are TGTGCCAGCAGCCGAGGGACTGTAATGAACACTGAAGCTTTCTTT. The encoded protein is CASSRGTVMNTEAFF.

This clonotype was picked up a small number of times. This chain uses TRBV4-1 with TRBJ2-3; D remains ambiguous. The V and J ends lost 2 bases and 1 base respectively, with 19 bases between them. The V gene's germline CDR1 is MGHRA and CDR2 YSYEKL. The CDR3 is 18 amino acids. The DNA for the CDR3 is TGCGCCAGCAGCCAATTGTCGGTTGGGGTGAGTGGCACAGATACGCAGTATTTT. It is translated as CASSQLSVGVSGTDTQYF.

This clonotype was observed a handful of times. This chain uses TRBV6-2 or TRBV6-3 with TRBJ1-2; 7 positions match TRBD1. CDR3 length: 13 residues. The V and J ends lost 6 bases and 4 bases, in that order; junction bases with no gene match: 5. Germline assignment: CDR1 MNHEY and CDR2 SVGEGT. The CDR3 sequence is CASRWDSLYGYTF. CDR3 sequence (DNA): TGTGCCAGCAGGTGGGACAGCCTCTATGGCTACACCTTC.

This clonotype has a handful of counts. V gene TRBV6-5 combines with J gene TRBJ2-1; D gene uncertain. CDR1 is MNHEY and CDR2 is SVGAGI in the germline V gene. V was cut by 6 bases and J by 0 bases, with 15 bases left in between. This CDR3 is built from 16 residues. CDR3 in amino acids: CASSYARPSSYNEQFF. CDR3 bases: TGTGCCAGCAGCTACGCCAGACCCTCCTCCTACAATGAGCAGTTCTTC.

The chain carries TRBV27 and TRBJ2-5; D ambiguous. V was trimmed by 8 bases and J by 1 base, leaving 8 bases between them. CDR1 and CDR2 from the germline V gene are MNHEY and SMNVEV (reference sequence). The CDR3 sequence is 12 residues long. CDR3 residues: CASGRTQETQYF. The CDR3 bases are TGTGCCAGCGGGCGGACCCAAGAGACCCAGTACTTC.

This clonotype was observed many times. The chain uses TRBV27 and TRBJ2-5; D is perhaps TRBD1 (6 bases). V was shortened by 4 bases and J by 2 bases, with 14 bases between the two germline ends. There are 15 residues in the CDR3. CDR1 and CDR2 from the germline V gene are MNHEY and SMNVEV (reference sequence). In DNA form, the CDR3 reads TGTGCCAGCAGTTCACAGGGTCTTTTACAAGAGACCCAGTACTTC. The encoded protein is CASSSQGLLQETQYF.

This clonotype was picked up a small number of times. The chain carries TRBV19 and TRBJ1-5; a possible D gene is TRBD1 (5 bases). This CDR3 is built from 13 residues. CDR1 is LNHDA, CDR2 SQIVND, per germline (reference sequence). The V end was cut by 5 bases, the J end by 4 bases, with 9 bases between. CDR3 DNA sequence: TGTGCCAGTAGTTGGCCAGGGAATCAGCCCCAGCATTTT. As protein: CASSWPGNQPQHF. Full variable domain (remainder filled in from reference TRBV19 and TRBJ1-5): DGGITQSPKYLFRKEGQNVTLSCEQNLNHDAMYWYRQDPGQGLRLIYYSQIVNDFQKGDIAEGYSVSREKKESFPLTVTSAQKNPTAFYLCASSWPGNQPQHFGDGTRLSIL.

The chain recombines TRBV4-1 with TRBJ2-2; the match to TRBD2 covers 12 bases. In germline, CDR1 is MGHRA, CDR2 YSYEKL. The length of the CDR3 is 17 residues. Trimming removed 2 bases from V and 4 bases from J; junction bases left unmatched: 5. The chain's CDR3 is CASSQSTSGGFTGELFF. CDR3 nucleotide sequence: TGCGCCAGCAGCCAATCGACTAGCGGGGGATTCACCGGGGAGCTGTTTTTT.

This rearrangement joins TRBV12-3 or TRBV12-4 to TRBJ2-2, with TRBD1 matching 8 bases. The CDR3 consists of 16 residues. J gave up 6 bases and V 3 bases, and 9 bases lay outside the gene matches. The chain's CDR3 is CASSFFRGRRAGELFF. The CDR3 nucleotides read TGTGCCAGCAGTTTTTTCAGGGGGCGTAGGGCCGGGGAGCTGTTTTTT.

This clonotype was picked up a small number of times. The rearrangement links TRBV20-1 to TRBJ2-5; weak D call: TRBD2 (5 bases). The V gene's germline CDR1 is DFQATT and CDR2 SNEGSKA (reference sequence). The CDR3 has 13 residues. With 5 bases removed from V and 1 base from J, the gap between germline ends came to 11 bases. The CDR3 DNA is TGCAGTGCTCCCGACGGAGGCCAAGAGACCCAGTACTTC. Encoded protein: CSAPDGGQETQYF.

This chain joins TRBV6-1 and TRBJ2-7; 8 nucleotides agree with TRBD2. This CDR3 region has 16 residues. V gave up 6 bases and J gave up 1 base; unmatched junction bases: 11. Germline loops: CDR1 MNHNS, CDR2 SASEGT. DNA for the CDR3: TGTGCCAGCAGGACCTCATACGGGAGGGGATCCTACGAGCAGTACTTC. Translated, it gives CASRTSYGRGSYEQYF.

There are a few counts of this clonotype. The V call is TRBV5-1, the J call TRBJ2-5, with 12 positions matching TRBD2. Trimming took 5 bases from V and 4 from J; bases not matched to a gene: 9. Per the germline V gene, CDR1 is SGHRS and CDR2 is YFSETQ. The CDR3 totals 16 residues. This chain's CDR3 is CASSSILTSGRETQYF. CDR3 DNA sequence: TGCGCCAGCAGTTCGATCCTGACTAGCGGGAGAGAGACCCAGTACTTC.

This clonotype has ten or more counts. This rearrangement joins TRBV2 to TRBJ2-7, with D uncertain. CDR1 SNHLY and CDR2 FYNNEI come from the germline V gene. V dropped 7 bases and J dropped 3 bases, with 16 bases sitting between them. The CDR3 has 14 amino acids. The CDR3 sequence: CASKDRAVYYEQYF. The CDR3, as DNA: TGTGCCAGCAAGGATCGGGCAGTATACTACGAGCAGTACTTC. The variable domain in full, completed from reference TRBV2 and TRBJ2-7, reads EPEVTQTPSHQVTQMGQEVILRCVPISNHLYFYWYRQILGQKVEFLVSFYNNEISEKSEIFDDQFSVERPDGSNFTLKIRSTKLEDSAMYFCASKDRAVYYEQYFGPGTRLTVT.